These T cell receptor beta chains were read from a single sample in a study of T cell responses to AZD1222 COVID-19 vaccine. Using immunoSEQ multiplex PCR, the repertoire was profiled, and TCRdb retains in-frame clones only, with some absent. The sample holds fewer than 150,000 clones; 88% are singletons and the top ten take 4.5% to 6.5%. The starting material was peripheral blood, obtained 28 days after the second AZD1222 dose. The receptors were gathered from an adult who received the AZD1222 COVID-19 vaccine. Both conserved end residues are part of each CDR3. The D gene is left open where the match is weak. Rows give clone size only sometimes, using once, few, many, or a class for an expanded clone.

size	D	V	J	CDR3	DNA
-	-	TRBV28	TRBJ1-3	CASSLMDSGNTIYF	TGTGCCAGCAGTTTAATGGACTCTGGAAACACCATATATTTT
-	-	TRBV4-2	TRBJ2-3	CASSQDYRPPVADTQYF	TGTGCCAGCAGCCAAGATTATCGGCCGCCTGTTGCAGATACGCAGTATTTT
once	-	TRBV9	TRBJ2-3	CASSVEGSGTDTQYF	TGTGCCAGCAGCGTAGAAGGTTCGGGCACAGATACGCAGTATTTT
-	-	TRBV14	TRBJ1-4	CASTSGGTNEKLFF	TGTGCCAGCACCAGTGGAGGGACTAATGAAAAACTGTTTTTT
-	TRBD1	TRBV6-5	TRBJ2-4	CASSPQGAKNIQYF	TGTGCCAGCAGTCCACAGGGGGCCAAAAACATTCAGTACTTC
-	-	TRBV24-1	TRBJ2-3	CATSDLYRDNLNTQYF	TGTGCCACCAGTGATTTGTATCGGGACAACCTGAATACGCAGTATTTT
-	TRBD1	TRBV7-2	TRBJ2-1	CASSLEGQGLAEQFF	TGTGCCAGCAGCTTAGAGGGACAGGGGTTGGCTGAGCAGTTCTTC
-	-	TRBV5-5	TRBJ1-1	CASSLGLNTEAFF	TGTGCCAGCAGCTTGGGACTGAACACTGAAGCTTTCTTT
-	-	TRBV5-4	TRBJ2-2	CASSQLENTGELFF	TGTGCCAGCAGCCAACTAGAGAACACCGGGGAGCTGTTTTTT
-	-	TRBV5-1	TRBJ2-5	CASSSTSTETQYF	TGCGCCAGCAGCTCGACTAGTACCGAGACCCAGTACTTC
-	-	TRBV9	TRBJ2-1	CASSPGNYNEQFF	TGTGCCAGCAGCCCCGGGAATTACAATGAGCAGTTCTTC
once	-	TRBV7-3	TRBJ2-1	CASSLAGSRQFF	TGTGCCAGCAGCTTAGCGGGGTCGAGGCAGTTCTTC
-	-	TRBV4-1	TRBJ1-3	CASSQSQGEWGNTIYF	TGCGCCAGCAGCCAGAGCCAGGGAGAGTGGGGAAACACCATATATTTT
-	TRBD2	TRBV3-1/TRBV3-2	TRBJ2-3	CASPRLADTDTQYF	TGTGCCAGTCCTAGACTAGCGGACACAGATACGCAGTATTTT
-	TRBD2	TRBV5-1	TRBJ2-5	CASTEASGRTQETQYF	TGCGCCAGCACTGAGGCTAGCGGGAGAACACAAGAGACCCAGTACTTC
-	TRBD2	TRBV6-2/TRBV6-3	TRBJ2-1	CASSYSGLAGGREQFF	TGTGCCAGCAGTTACTCGGGACTAGCGGGAGGGCGTGAGCAGTTCTTC
-	TRBD2	TRBV7-3	TRBJ2-3	CASSEISGGGANTQYF	TGTGCCAGCAGCGAGATTAGCGGGGGTGGCGCAAATACGCAGTATTTT
-	TRBD1	TRBV7-8	TRBJ2-1	CASSSLFRDRLRKDNEQFF	TGTGCCAGCAGCTCGCTTTTCCGGGACAGGCTTCGTAAAGACAATGAGCAGTTCTTC
-	-	TRBV3-1/TRBV3-2	TRBJ2-1	CASSEPPSATLNNEQFF	TGTGCCAGCAGCGAACCCCCTTCGGCTACTTTAAACAATGAGCAGTTCTTC
few	TRBD2	TRBV29-1	TRBJ2-2	CSVRTSGATGELFF	TGCAGCGTCCGGACTAGCGGGGCCACCGGGGAGCTGTTTTTT
-	-	TRBV6-5	TRBJ1-1	CASSYGQEAFF	TGTGCCAGCAGTTACGGGCAGGAAGCTTTCTTT
-	-	TRBV7-9	TRBJ2-3	CASSLADGSFADTQYF	TGTGCCAGCAGCTTAGCGGACGGGAGCTTCGCAGATACGCAGTATTTT
-	-	TRBV28	TRBJ1-6	CASRGAGTPPLHF	TGTGCCTCAAGGGGTGCAGGGACCCCCCCCCTCCACTTT